This TCR beta chain was sequenced during a study of shared clonotypes between healthy human individuals. Notes on the study in general: Clonotype sharing among donors was expected to depend on sequencing depth.

A remark on this clone: Its antigen is unidentified.

The CD4+ fraction was divided into a CD45RA+ naive subset and a CD45RA-negative memory subset. V was cut by 3 bases and J by 3 bases, with 9 bases left in between. The CDR3 consists of 13 residues. CDR1 and CDR2 (germline): SGHRS, YFSETQ. The authors distributed each subset's genomic DNA evenly over several immunoSEQ plates. Authors' data handling: ImmunoSEQ yielded junction-only sequences lacking quality scores, so filtering differed. Using immunoSEQ multiplex PCR, the repertoire was profiled, and TCRdb retains in-frame clones only, with some absent. The V and J calls and clone size were taken over from that table, and D and trimming were inferred from the DNA. The sample includes hundreds of thousands of clones, about 97% of them seen just once.

The chain uses TRBV5-1 and TRBJ1-1; D not resolved. The origin of this receptor is a woman aged 30 to 39 in good health. The sample comprised naive CD4+ T cells sorted from blood. As for subset: CD45RA+ positively selected. The CDR3 is CASSYNMDTEAFF. The CDR3 DNA is TGCGCCAGCAGCTATAACATGGACACTGAAGCTTTCTTT. The full variable domain, completed using reference TRBV5-1 and TRBJ1-1, is KAGVTQTPRYLIKTRGQQVTLSCSPISGHRSVSWYQQTPGQGLQFLFEYFSETQRNKGNFPGRFSGRQFSNSRSEMNVSTLELGDSALYLCASSYNMDTEAFFGQGTRLTVV.